The 9 T cell receptor beta chains below all came from one sample that was sequenced in a study of blood T cell repertoires in COVID-19. The method was immunoSEQ multiplex PCR; TCRdb's version includes in-frame clones alone and lacks a portion of them. The sample yields around 79,000 clones, around 83% seen once. The sequenced material came from peripheral blood. All receptors derive from a woman aged 60-70 years with acute or convalescent COVID-19.

The CDR3 spells CASSLDLSGGVNEQFF. In DNA, the CDR3 is TGTGCCAGCAGCTTAGATCTAAGCGGGGGGGTAAATGAGCAGTTCTTC. V is TRBV11-2 and J is TRBJ2-1; the match to TRBD2 covers 10 bases. V shed 0 bases and J 7 bases; nucleotides not matched to a gene: 6. This CDR3 is built from 16 residues. Germline V gene lookup returns CDR1 SGHAT and CDR2 FQNNGV. The complete variable domain, with remaining parts taken from reference TRBV11-2 and TRBJ2-1, reads EAGVAQSPRYKIIEKRQSVAFWCNPISGHATLYWYQQILGQGPKLLIQFQNNGVVDDSQLPKDRFSAERLKGVDSTLKIQPAKLEDSAVYLCASSLDLSGGVNEQFFGPGTRLTVL.

This rearrangement joins TRBV2 to TRBJ1-4; TRBD1 might be the D (6 bases). Trimming left V 0 bases short and J 10 bases short, with 12 bases between. The length of the CDR3 is 14 residues. Germline-derived CDR1 and CDR2 are SNHLY and FYNNEI. CDR3 DNA sequence: TGTGCCAGCAGTGAAGCGATAACCAGGGGAAAACTGTTTTTT. Residues: CASSEAITRGKLFF.

The chain links TRBV7-9 to TRBJ1-2; unclear D gene. In germline, CDR1 is SEHNR, CDR2 FQNEAQ (reference sequence). Trimming shortened V by 1 base and J by 0 bases, and 6 bases separated the two germline ends. The CDR3 consists of 14 residues. Here the CDR3 reads CASSLGSANYGYTF. The CDR3 DNA reads as TGTGCCAGCAGCTTAGGATCAGCTAACTATGGCTACACCTTC.

The chain combines TRBV6-4 with TRBJ2-2, with D tentatively TRBD2 (5 bases). The CDR3 contains 13 residues. Germline lookup yields CDR1 MRHNA and CDR2 SNTAGT. The V gene lost 2 bases and the J gene lost 7 bases, with 8 bases spanning the gap. The CDR3 loop reads CASSDRENGELFF. Written as DNA, the CDR3 is TGTGCCAGCAGTGACAGGGAGAACGGGGAGCTGTTTTTT.

This clone has just a few counts. The chain couples TRBV2 to TRBJ1-1; D is perhaps TRBD1 (6 bases). Germline V gives CDR1 SNHLY, CDR2 FYNNEI. V dropped 6 bases and J dropped 1 base, with 12 bases sitting between them. CDR3 length: 14 amino acids. DNA of the CDR3: TGTGCCAGCAGCGCCGGACAGACGAACACTGAAGCTTTCTTT. It codes for CASSAGQTNTEAFF.

J is TRBJ1-2 and V is TRBV19; no definite D call. Germline CDR1 is LNHDA and CDR2 is SQIVND (reference sequence). This CDR3 contains 16 residues. The V gene lost 0 bases and the J gene lost 8 bases, with 19 bases spanning the gap. DNA of the CDR3: TGTGCCAGTAGTATAGATTCGGCAGGACTCCTGCGGGGCTACACCTTC. Translated, it gives CASSIDSAGLLRGYTF.

With regard to this clone: The sample holds other DNA sequences that translate to the same CDR3. The gene calls are TRBV4-1 and TRBJ2-7; D may be TRBD2 (6 bases). CDR3 size: 15 residues. The V and J ends lost 1 base and 2 bases respectively, with 12 bases between them. Germline CDR1 MGHRA, CDR2 YSYEKL. The DNA of the CDR3 is TGCGCCAGCAGCCAAGGATTAGCGGTAACCTACGAGCAGTACTTC. Protein sequence: CASSQGLAVTYEQYF.

The chain joins TRBV25-1 to TRBJ1-2; no firm D call. CDR3 length: 14 amino acids. The V gene's germline CDR1 is MGHDK and CDR2 SYGVNS. The V end lost 2 bases, the J end lost 3 bases, and 10 bases lay between the germline ends. For the CDR3, the DNA is TGTGCCAGCAGTGAAACTCGGAGGGACTATGGCTACACCTTC. It yields the protein CASSETRRDYGYTF.

V usage is TRBV7-9 and J usage is TRBJ2-1, with 8 nucleotides matching TRBD2. Germline V gene lookup returns CDR1 SEHNR and CDR2 FQNEAQ (reference sequence). Unmatched junction bases numbered 13, after V lost 2 bases and J lost 4 bases. The CDR3 extends over 18 amino acids. CDR3 amino acids: CASSLSSGSSLLYNEQFF. The CDR3 nucleotides read TGTGCCAGCAGCTTATCAAGCGGGAGCTCCCTCCTGTACAATGAGCAGTTCTTC. Full variable domain (remainder filled in from reference TRBV7-9 and TRBJ2-1): DTGVSQNPRHKITKRGQNVTFRCDPISEHNRLYWYRQTLGQGPEFLTYFQNEAQLEKSRLLSDRFSAERPKGSFSTLEIQRTEQGDSAMYLCASSLSSGSSLLYNEQFFGPGTRLTVL.